The entry below describes one TCR beta chain. These data belong to a study of blood T cell repertoires in COVID-19. Across the whole study: Some COVID-19 samples were acute and others convalescent; all came from the United States, Italy and Spain.

Trimming took 2 bases from V and 4 from J, leaving 8 bases between them. Germline-derived CDR1 and CDR2 are MNHNS and SASEGT. The CDR3 contains 13 residues. In the study's own analysis: Reference gene primer amplification gave nucleated cell count estimates. Data came from immunoSEQ multiplex PCR; TCRdb stores just in-frame clones and leaves some out. The DNA was the basis for D and trimming; V, J and clone size are from that table. The table has about 39,000 clones, about 89% seen once. Material for sequencing was peripheral blood. The chain combines TRBV6-1 with TRBJ1-2, with D hard to call. This clonotype originated in a middle-aged man with active COVID-19. CDR3 amino acids: CASSEQATYGYTF. The CDR3 region has the DNA TGTGCCAGCAGTGAACAGGCAACCTATGGCTACACCTTC.